Listed here are 8 T cell receptor beta chains from one sample, sequenced in a study of blood T cell repertoires in COVID-19 (dated by TCRdb to 2019 to 2021). The library came from the immunoSEQ multiplex PCR assay. As stored in TCRdb, this immuneACCESS dataset retains in-frame rearrangements with V and J assigned. A fraction of the clones does not appear; measured against another copy, unresolved V genes explain less than half of the discrepancy, and the remainder lacks a known reason. The sample table holds fewer than 250,000 clones, of which about 86% were seen once. The ten largest account for approximately 23% of the sample. The sequencing input was PBMCs or T cells enriched from blood (not recorded which). Source of these receptors: a woman between 35 and 50 years old in a cohort exposed to, infected with or recovered from COVID-19 (not recorded which).

This sequence joins TRBV19 and TRBJ2-1, with TRBD2 matching over 7 bases. The V gene's germline CDR1 is LNHDA and CDR2 SQIVND (reference sequence). This CDR3 contains 15 residues. V lost 7 bases to trimming and J lost 4 bases; unmatched junction nucleotides: 10. The DNA of the CDR3 is TGTGCCAGTACCGCTAGCGGCTTTAAGTACAATGAGCAGTTCTTC. Protein: CASTASGFKYNEQFF.

The rearrangement links TRBV4-2 to TRBJ2-1; the D gene is possibly TRBD1 (7 bases). V was cut by 0 bases and J by 7 bases, with 13 bases left in between. This CDR3 is 15 amino acids long. Germline lookup yields CDR1 LGHNA and CDR2 YNFKEQ. CDR3 loop: CASSQEQGGKNEQFF. The DNA of the CDR3 is TGTGCCAGCAGCCAAGAGCAGGGGGGTAAGAATGAGCAGTTCTTC.

The chain combines TRBV2 with TRBJ2-1; 13 bases match TRBD2. V shed 11 bases and J 6 bases; nucleotides not matched to a gene: 10. The CDR3 covers 15 residues. Germline V gene data show CDR1 as SNHLY and CDR2 as FYNNEI. The chain's CDR3 is CAFRTSGGARNEQFF. In DNA, the CDR3 is TGTGCCTTTAGGACTAGCGGGGGTGCCCGCAATGAGCAGTTCTTC.

This clone was picked up a small number of times. The chain combines TRBV18 with TRBJ2-7; D unresolved. The CDR3 sequence is 16 residues long. The germline V gene has CDR1 KGHSH and CDR2 LQKENI. Trimming took 2 bases from V and 0 from J, leaving 14 bases between them. The CDR3 region has the DNA TGTGCCAGCTCACCAGGTAGCCGATCCCTCTCCTACGAGCAGTACTTC. Translation: CASSPGSRSLSYEQYF.

The genes are TRBV3-1 (or the pseudogene TRBV3-2) and TRBJ2-2, with 7 bases lining up with TRBD2. CDR3 length: 14 residues. CDR1 LGHDT and CDR2 YNNKEL come from the germline V gene (reference sequence). After removal of 6 bases from V and 0 bases from J, the junction contained 1 base not matched to a gene. The CDR3 DNA is TGTGCCAGCAGGGGACTAACGAACACCGGGGAGCTGTTTTTT. It encodes CASRGLTNTGELFF.

The table lists this clone with a count of one. The V and J genes are TRBV19 and TRBJ1-3, with D possibly TRBD1 on 5 matching bases. The V and J ends lost 11 bases and 3 bases respectively, with 17 bases between them. The V gene's germline CDR1 is LNHDA and CDR2 SQIVND (reference sequence). The CDR3 runs to 14 residues. The CDR3 is CAVGLGPGGNTIYF. The DNA of the CDR3 is TGTGCCGTCGGGTTGGGGCCAGGTGGAAACACCATATATTTT.

The chain employs TRBV7-2 and TRBJ1-1; the D is unclear. Germline CDR1 reads SGHTA; CDR2 reads FQGNSA. The ends were cut back, 4 bases at V and 4 bases at J, with 4 bases in the middle. There are 11 residues in the CDR3. The CDR3 spells CASSSLTEAFF. DNA of the CDR3: TGTGCCAGCAGCTCCCTCACTGAAGCTTTCTTT.

This clone was detected only a few times. The CDR3 region is CSASRGGEYNEQFF. The CDR3, as DNA: TGCAGTGCTAGTCGGGGAGGGGAATACAATGAGCAGTTCTTC. The chain uses TRBV20-1 and TRBJ2-1, with TRBD2 matching 7 bases. The CDR3 runs to 14 residues. The V and J ends lost 3 bases and 4 bases, in that order; junction bases with no gene match: 6. The germline CDR1 and CDR2 sequences are DFQATT and SNEGSKA (reference sequence).